This T cell receptor beta chain was captured in a study of blood T cell repertoires in COVID-19. Generated by immunoSEQ multiplex PCR, the TCRdb table keeps only in-frame clones and is missing some. Of roughly 80,000 clones listed, approximately 80% are singletons. The receptor was derived from a human donor in a cohort sampled during active COVID-19. The material sequenced was peripheral blood.

DNA of the CDR3: TGTGCCTCAGGAGACAGGGGAACAGATACGCAGTATTTT. Residues: CASGDRGTDTQYF. This sequence joins TRBV19 and TRBJ2-3, with TRBD1 identical over 8 bases. The CDR3 is 13 amino acids. Germline V gene lookup returns CDR1 LNHDA and CDR2 SQIVND (reference sequence). V was pared by 11 bases and J by 3 bases, with 7 bases of the junction left unmatched.